Each of the 10 T cell receptor beta chains below was sequenced from the same sample in a study of regulatory T cells in long-lasting Graves disease. For TCR beta, libraries came from iRepertoire HTBI primers and Arm-PCR of CDR3 regions. Each CDR3 protein gets one entry after TCRdb re-called the multiplex PCR reads with MiXCR. The repertoire has roughly 320,000 distinct CDR3 sequences, about a sixth of them found once; the top ten carry less than 35%. Specified time point: newly diagnosed GD, antithyroid drugs for less than 3 months. From RNA extracted from PBMCs, the TCR library was made. A further study also used this sample, focusing on T cells in Graves' hyperthyroidism and ophthalmopathy.

The starting material was peripheral blood mononuclear cells (PBMCs), obtained at new diagnosis, from a patient treated with antithyroid drugs. The origin of the receptors is a man aged 35-49 years with Graves disease.

The CDR3 sequence: CASSEEAGGATGDTEAFF. Here the CDR3 DNA reads TGTGCCAGCAGTGAAGAGGCAGGGGGGGCGACCGGGGACACTGAAGCTTTCTTT. The chain carries TRBV6-1 and TRBJ1-1; TRBD1 matches 7 bases. Germline lookup yields CDR1 MNHNS and CDR2 SASEGT. With 1 base clipped from V and 3 bases from J, the junction kept 14 bases outside the gene matches. The CDR3 has 18 amino acids.

Many counts were recorded for this clonotype. This sequence joins TRBV3-1 and TRBJ1-6, with a tentative D call TRBD1 (6 bases). This CDR3 is 15 amino acids long. The germline CDR1 and CDR2 sequences are LGHDT and YNNKEL (reference sequence). Trimming left V 0 bases short and J 5 bases short, with 8 bases between. CDR3 loop: CASSQDNRDNSPLHF. The DNA for the CDR3 is TGTGCCAGCAGCCAAGATAACAGGGATAATTCACCCCTCCACTTT.

As to this clonotype: A much larger clone lies one base from this, so it may be a read error. J is TRBJ2-7 and V is TRBV18; 10 nucleotides agree with TRBD1. The CDR3 runs to 15 residues. Germline lookup yields CDR1 KGHSH and CDR2 LQKENI. In DNA form, the CDR3 reads TGTGCCAGCTCACCCCGACAGGGGGCCTCCCACGAGCAGTACTTC. Protein product: CASSPRQGASHEQYF. Drawing the rest from reference TRBV18 and TRBJ2-7, the complete variable domain is NAGVMQNPRHLVRRRGQEARLRCSPMKGHSHVYWYRQLPEEGLKFMVYLQKENIIDESGMPKERFSAEFPKEGPSILRIQQVVRGDSAAYFCASSPRQGASHEQYFGPGTRLTVT.

This clonotype was seen at least ten times. The chain recombines TRBV7-2 with TRBJ1-1, with 10 bases identical to TRBD1. There are 17 residues in the CDR3. Losses at the gene ends were 5 bases for V and 3 bases for J; bases not matched to a gene: 12. Germline V gives CDR1 SGHTA, CDR2 FQGNSA. In DNA, the CDR3 is TGTGCCAGCAGCCGCTTCAATTCCGGGACAGGGGACACTGAAGCTTTCTTT. Translated, it gives CASSRFNSGTGDTEAFF.

V usage is TRBV30 and J usage is TRBJ1-3; a weak D match, TRBD1 (5 bases). This CDR3 contains 15 residues. Trimming left V 3 bases short and J 0 bases short, with 12 bases between. Germline V gene data show CDR1 as GTSNPN and CDR2 as SVGIG (reference sequence). CDR3 DNA sequence: TGTGCCTGGAGAGACAATGGGGCCTCTGGAAACACCATATATTTT. Encoded protein: CAWRDNGASGNTIYF.

This clonotype was seen repeatedly, ten times or more. The genes are TRBV4-3 and TRBJ2-7; perhaps D is TRBD1 or TRBD2 (5 bases each). The CDR3 is 15 residues long. Germline V lookup: CDR1 LGHNA, CDR2 YSLEER. Trimming took 1 base from V and 3 from J, leaving 13 bases between them. The CDR3 protein is CASSQAVGGDYEQYF. As DNA, the CDR3 is TGCGCCAGCAGCCAAGCTGTTGGGGGTGACTACGAGCAGTACTTC.

This clonotype showed up many times. The CDR3 nucleotides are TGTGCCTGGAGTGGGCTAGCGGGCTACAATGAGCAGTTCTTC. It translates to CAWSGLAGYNEQFF. The chain is built from TRBV30 and TRBJ2-1; 8 bases match TRBD2. Germline V gives CDR1 GTSNPN, CDR2 SVGIG (reference sequence). The CDR3 contains 14 residues. V lost 1 base and J lost 3; bases outside the gene matches: 2.

This clonotype was observed many times. V and J are TRBV7-9 and TRBJ1-1; 9 bases fit TRBD1. CDR1 and CDR2 from the germline V gene are SEHNR and FQNEAQ (reference sequence). The CDR3 loop spans 12 amino acids. J lost 7 bases, V lost 5 bases, and 2 bases had no gene match. In nucleotides, the CDR3 is TGTGCCAGCAGCAAGGACAGGGGTGAAGCTTTCTTT. Its translation: CASSKDRGEAFF.

The sample holds a few counts of this clonotype. CDR3 residues: CASSFRRESNEQFF. CDR3 nucleotide sequence: TGTGCCAGCAGCTTCCGCCGGGAGAGCAATGAGCAGTTCTTC. The chain recombines TRBV7-3 with TRBJ2-1; possible D gene TRBD2, 6 bases. Germline V CDR1 and CDR2: SGHTA, FQGTGA. CDR3 length equals 14 residues. V was shortened by 3 bases and J by 6 bases, with 12 bases between the two germline ends.

This clonotype was counted ten times or more. The chain couples TRBV28 to TRBJ1-4; 7 bases are shared with TRBD1. With V trimmed by 8 bases and J by 4 bases, 4 bases remained unmatched. CDR3 length equals 13 residues. Germline CDR1 and CDR2: MDHEN and SYDVKM. CDR3 in DNA: TGTGCCAGCCGGGACAGCATTAATGAAAAACTGTTTTTT. The encoded protein is CASRDSINEKLFF.